A single sample gave rise to the 23 T cell receptor beta chains below, sequenced in a study of blood T cell repertoires in COVID-19. The method was immunoSEQ multiplex PCR; TCRdb's version includes in-frame clones alone and lacks a portion of them. The sample carries some 190,000 clones, 75% to 90% recorded once. The sample taken for sequencing was peripheral blood. These receptor sequences come from a human donor with active or convalescent COVID-19. The donor label of this sample is uncertain.

The rearrangement joins TRBV6-5 to TRBJ2-1; TRBD1 agrees at 10 bases. Germline assignment: CDR1 MNHEY and CDR2 SVGAGI. V shed 8 bases and J 12 bases; nucleotides not matched to a gene: 7. The CDR3 runs 12 residues. As DNA, the CDR3 is TGTGCCAGCCACCCCCGGGACAGGGGGCAGTTCTTC. Translated: CASHPRDRGQFF.

This chain uses TRBV5-1 with TRBJ2-2; 7 bases map to TRBD1. This CDR3 contains 16 residues. CDR1 is SGHRS, CDR2 YFSETQ, per germline. V was clipped by 4 bases and J by 2 bases; unmatched bases: 8. This chain's CDR3 is CASSPWDRQNTGELFF. The CDR3 region has the DNA TGCGCCAGCAGCCCCTGGGACAGACAAAACACCGGGGAGCTGTTTTTT.

The chain combines TRBV27 with TRBJ2-7, with TRBD2 as a possible D gene (5 bases). Germline CDR1 and CDR2: MNHEY and SMNVEV (reference sequence). Trimming shortened V by 5 bases and J by 1 base, and 9 bases separated the two germline ends. The CDR3 runs to 13 residues. The CDR3 DNA reads TGTGCCAGCAGTGGGGAGTTGTCCTACGAGCAGTACTTC. As protein: CASSGELSYEQYF.

This clone has only one observation. An end of the junction does not agree with germline; a read error may underlie this. The V call is TRBV14, the J call TRBJ2-1; D remains unclear. This CDR3 is built from 15 residues. CDR1 is SGHDN, CDR2 FVKESK, per germline. CDR3: CASTQNSGSYNEQFF. The CDR3, as DNA: TGTGCCAGCACCCAAAATTCGGGTTCCTACAATGAGCAGTTCTTC.

The chain carries TRBV5-6 and TRBJ1-3; 7 bases fit TRBD1. V lost 0 bases, J lost 4 bases, and 4 bases stayed unmatched. The CDR3 consists of 15 residues. The germline V gene has CDR1 SGHDT and CDR2 YYEEEE. The CDR3 nucleotides are TGTGCCAGCAGCTTGGGGACAGGAGGGGGAAACACCATATATTTT. Protein product: CASSLGTGGGNTIYF.

The CDR3 here is CASSRDRGPSGELFF. The CDR3 bases are TGTGCCAGCAGCCGGGACAGGGGGCCCTCCGGGGAGCTGTTTTTT. This sequence joins TRBV7-3 and TRBJ2-2, with 12 bases that match TRBD1. CDR1 is SGHTA, CDR2 FQGTGA, per germline. The junction had 4 bases not matched to a gene; V was cut back by 5 bases and J by 6 bases. This CDR3 contains 15 residues.

This rearrangement joins TRBV27 to TRBJ2-7; 7 nucleotides line up with TRBD2. CDR3 size: 16 residues. V was pared by 6 bases and J by 6 bases, with 17 bases of the junction left unmatched. Germline assignment: CDR1 MNHEY and CDR2 SMNVEV (reference sequence). Here the CDR3 DNA reads TGTGCCAGCAGCTTTACGGGTCGCGGGGGTTCCGGCGAGCAGTACTTC. It translates to CASSFTGRGGSGEQYF.

The chain combines TRBV13 with TRBJ2-7; 8 bases are shared with TRBD1. Trimming took 3 bases from V and 3 from J; bases not matched to a gene: 7. The CDR3 runs 15 residues. The germline CDR1 and CDR2 sequences are PRHDT and FYEKMQ (reference sequence). The CDR3 nucleotides are TGTGCCAGCAGCTTGGGGGGACAGGTCTACTACGAGCAGTACTTC. This translates into CASSLGGQVYYEQYF.

This rearrangement joins TRBV2 to TRBJ2-5, with 12 bases fitting TRBD2. This CDR3 region has 16 residues. The ends lost 8 bases at V and 3 bases at J; junction bases unmatched: 10. The germline CDR1 and CDR2 sequences are SNHLY and FYNNEI. CDR3 amino acids: CASELASGRGEETQYF. Here the CDR3 DNA reads TGTGCCAGCGAGTTGGCTAGCGGGAGGGGGGAAGAGACCCAGTACTTC.

The chain combines TRBV12-3 or TRBV12-4 with TRBJ2-1; 7 bases agree with TRBD1. The CDR3 sequence is 11 residues long. The V gene end was trimmed by 7 bases and the J gene end by 12 bases; junction bases not matched to a gene: 6. CDR3 DNA sequence: TGTGCCAGCACCCAGGGGGACCGGCAGTTCTTC. Residues: CASTQGDRQFF.

The rearrangement joins TRBV28 to TRBJ1-5, with a weak D call TRBD1 (6 bases). CDR3 length: 16 amino acids. Germline assignment: CDR1 MDHEN and CDR2 SYDVKM. The V and J ends lost 2 bases and 9 bases respectively, with 20 bases between them. The CDR3 sequence is CASSLGLGGGTRPQHF. Here the CDR3 DNA reads TGTGCCAGCAGTTTAGGGCTGGGGGGGGGCACGCGGCCCCAGCATTTT.

The chain joins TRBV28 to TRBJ2-1; tentative D call: TRBD2 (7 bases). This CDR3 has 14 residues. CDR1 and CDR2 from the germline V gene are MDHEN and SYDVKM. V lost 10 bases, J lost 2 bases, and 15 bases lay in between. In DNA form, the CDR3 reads TGTGCCATCGAGGGGGGGGGCGCCTACAATGAGCAGTTCTTC. This gives the protein CAIEGGGAYNEQFF.

The gene calls are TRBV28 and TRBJ1-4; 8 bases fit TRBD1. CDR3 size: 14 residues. Germline CDR1 MDHEN, CDR2 SYDVKM. The ends lost 4 bases at V and 6 bases at J; junction bases unmatched: 4. This CDR3 reads CASSSQGGDEKLFF. CDR3 DNA: TGTGCCAGCAGTTCACAGGGGGGTGATGAAAAACTGTTTTTT.

V is TRBV14 and J is TRBJ1-3, with D possibly TRBD1 on 6 matching bases. The length of the CDR3 is 20 residues. With 0 bases removed from V and 5 bases from J, the gap between germline ends came to 26 bases. Germline V gives CDR1 SGHDN, CDR2 FVKESK. The CDR3 region is CASSQESGGPGGPGRNTIYF. In nucleotides, the CDR3 is TGTGCCAGCAGCCAAGAAAGCGGGGGGCCGGGGGGCCCCGGGAGAAACACCATATATTTT.

The J gene is TRBJ2-1, the V gene TRBV19; 7 bases agree with TRBD1. The CDR3 is 13 residues long. V shed 5 bases and J 9 bases; nucleotides not matched to a gene: 7. The germline V gene has CDR1 LNHDA and CDR2 SQIVND (reference sequence). DNA for the CDR3: TGTGCCAGTAGTCCCACAGGGGTTAGTGAGCAGTTCTTC. Protein: CASSPTGVSEQFF.

The J gene is TRBJ1-6, the V gene TRBV11-2; D might be TRBD1 (5 bases). The CDR3 contains 13 residues. Trimming stripped 10 bases from V and 10 bases from J, with 17 bases between. Germline CDR1 is SGHAT and CDR2 is FQNNGV. CDR3 residues: CATHRRAESPLHF. The CDR3 bases are TGTGCCACCCACAGGAGAGCTGAGTCACCCCTCCACTTT.

This chain links TRBV11-3 with TRBJ2-1; 10 nucleotides agree with TRBD2. V lost 2 bases to trimming and J lost 8 bases; unmatched junction nucleotides: 15. The CDR3 is 18 residues long. CDR1 is SGHNT and CDR2 is YENEEA in the germline V gene. Here the CDR3 DNA reads TGTGCCAGCAGCTTAAGAGACAGGGCCAGCGGGAGGGTCGATGAGCAGTTCTTC. It codes for CASSLRDRASGRVDEQFF.

This clone was seen a few times. J is TRBJ1-5 and V is TRBV5-1, with D possibly matching TRBD1 (6 bases). This CDR3 spans 15 amino acids. V gave up 1 base and J gave up 10 bases, with 18 bases separating them. Germline CDR1 SGHRS, CDR2 YFSETQ. CDR3 coding DNA: TGCGCCAGCAGCTTGCTCCCAGGGAAGGGGGAACCCCAGCATTTT. Translating it yields CASSLLPGKGEPQHF.

The chain couples TRBV6-2 or TRBV6-3 to TRBJ2-1, with 10 bases identical to TRBD2. V shed 4 bases and J 9 bases; nucleotides not matched to a gene: 3. In germline, CDR1 is MNHEY, CDR2 SVGEGT. The CDR3 has 13 amino acids. The CDR3 region is CASSFSGGIEQFF. For the CDR3, the DNA is TGTGCCAGCAGTTTTAGCGGGGGGATTGAGCAGTTCTTC.

The chain carries TRBV27 and TRBJ2-5; 9 nucleotides line up with TRBD2. CDR1 is MNHEY and CDR2 is SMNVEV in the germline V gene (reference sequence). The CDR3 has 14 residues. V was pared by 5 bases and J by 5 bases, with 6 bases of the junction left unmatched. CDR3 DNA: TGTGCCAGCAGTCTGCTAGCGGGATGGGAGACCCAGTACTTC. Amino acids: CASSLLAGWETQYF.

The V call is TRBV5-1, the J call TRBJ2-3; no firm D call. The V and J ends lost 4 bases and 2 bases respectively, with 8 bases between them. CDR3 size: 13 residues. CDR1 and CDR2 (germline): SGHRS, YFSETQ. Here the CDR3 reads CASSLRNTDTQYF. The CDR3 nucleotides read TGCGCCAGCAGCCTGCGAAACACAGATACGCAGTATTTT.

V and J are TRBV7-3 and TRBJ2-5; 8 nucleotides agree with TRBD1. With 4 bases clipped from V and 5 bases from J, the junction kept 3 bases outside the gene matches. The germline gives CDR1 SGHTA, CDR2 FQGTGA. This CDR3 is built from 13 residues. The chain's CDR3 is CASSSDRVETQYF. In DNA form, the CDR3 reads TGTGCCAGCAGCTCGGACAGGGTTGAGACCCAGTACTTC.

The V and J genes are TRBV5-6 and TRBJ1-1, with D unclear. There are 13 residues in the CDR3. Germline V lookup: CDR1 SGHDT, CDR2 YYEEEE. Trimming pared 1 base from V and 1 base from J, leaving 5 bases between. CDR3 DNA: TGTGCCAGCAGCTTGACAGAGAACACTGAAGCTTTCTTT. Encoded protein: CASSLTENTEAFF.